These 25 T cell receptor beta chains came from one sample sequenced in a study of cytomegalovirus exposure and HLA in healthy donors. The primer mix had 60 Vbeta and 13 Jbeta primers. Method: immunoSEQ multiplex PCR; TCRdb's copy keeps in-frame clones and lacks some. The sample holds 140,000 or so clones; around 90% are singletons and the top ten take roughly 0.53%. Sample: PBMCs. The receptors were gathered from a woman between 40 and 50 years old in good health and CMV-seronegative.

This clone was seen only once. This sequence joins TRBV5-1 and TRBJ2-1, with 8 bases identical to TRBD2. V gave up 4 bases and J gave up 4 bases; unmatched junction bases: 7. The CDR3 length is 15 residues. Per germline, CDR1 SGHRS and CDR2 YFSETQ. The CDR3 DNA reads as TGCGCCAGCAGCCTCGCGGGAGGAGAGTACAATGAGCAGTTCTTC. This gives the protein CASSLAGGEYNEQFF.

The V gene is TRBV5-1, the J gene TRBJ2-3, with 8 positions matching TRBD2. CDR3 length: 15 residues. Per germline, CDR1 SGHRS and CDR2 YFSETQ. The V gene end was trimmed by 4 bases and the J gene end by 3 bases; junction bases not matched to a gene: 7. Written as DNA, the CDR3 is TGCGCCAGCAGCCCCGGTTCTAGCGGGACAGATACGCAGTATTTT. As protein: CASSPGSSGTDTQYF.

CDR3 residues: CAWSTGAPYNEQFF. The CDR3 bases are TGTGCCTGGAGTACGGGAGCCCCCTACAATGAGCAGTTCTTC. This rearrangement joins TRBV30 to TRBJ2-1, with D perhaps matching TRBD2 (6 bases). Germline-derived CDR1 and CDR2 are GTSNPN and SVGIG (reference sequence). The CDR3 contains 14 residues. The V end lost 2 bases, the J end lost 2 bases, and 10 bases lay between the germline ends.

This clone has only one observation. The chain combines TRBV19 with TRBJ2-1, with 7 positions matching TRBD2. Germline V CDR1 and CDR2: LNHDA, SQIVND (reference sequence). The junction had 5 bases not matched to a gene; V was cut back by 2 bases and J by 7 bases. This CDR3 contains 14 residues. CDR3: CASSIWGGSNEQFF. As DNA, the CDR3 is TGTGCCAGTAGTATATGGGGGGGATCGAATGAGCAGTTCTTC.

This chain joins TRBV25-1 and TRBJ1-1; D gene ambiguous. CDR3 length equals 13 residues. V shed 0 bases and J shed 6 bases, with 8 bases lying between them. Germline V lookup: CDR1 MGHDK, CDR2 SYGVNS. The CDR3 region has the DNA TGTGCCAGCAGTGAATATGGGCAGGCTGAAGCTTTCTTT. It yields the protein CASSEYGQAEAFF.

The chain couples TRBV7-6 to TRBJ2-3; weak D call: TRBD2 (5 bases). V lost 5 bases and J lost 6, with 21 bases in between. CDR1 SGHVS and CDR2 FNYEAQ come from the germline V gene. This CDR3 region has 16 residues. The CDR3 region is CASSLTVKGSGDTQYF. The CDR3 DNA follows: TGTGCCAGCAGCCTAACCGTTAAAGGCTCGGGGGATACGCAGTATTTT.

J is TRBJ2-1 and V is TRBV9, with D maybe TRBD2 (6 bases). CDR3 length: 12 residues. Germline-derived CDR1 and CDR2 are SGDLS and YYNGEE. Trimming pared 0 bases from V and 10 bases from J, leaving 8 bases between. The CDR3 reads CASSVVADEQFF. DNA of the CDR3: TGTGCCAGCAGCGTAGTAGCGGACGAGCAGTTCTTC.

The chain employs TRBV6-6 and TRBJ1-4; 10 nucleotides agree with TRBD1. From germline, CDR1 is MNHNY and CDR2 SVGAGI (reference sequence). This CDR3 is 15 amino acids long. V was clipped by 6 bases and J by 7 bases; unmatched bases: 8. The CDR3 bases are TGTGCCAGCAGCCCCTATGACAGGGGGCTTGAAAAACTGTTTTTT. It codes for CASSPYDRGLEKLFF.

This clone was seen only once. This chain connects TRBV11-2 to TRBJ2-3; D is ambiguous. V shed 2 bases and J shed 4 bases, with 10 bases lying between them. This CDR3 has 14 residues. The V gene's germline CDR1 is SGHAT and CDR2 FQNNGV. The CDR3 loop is CASSLSRVSDTQYF. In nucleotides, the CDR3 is TGTGCCAGCAGCTTAAGCCGGGTATCAGATACGCAGTATTTT.

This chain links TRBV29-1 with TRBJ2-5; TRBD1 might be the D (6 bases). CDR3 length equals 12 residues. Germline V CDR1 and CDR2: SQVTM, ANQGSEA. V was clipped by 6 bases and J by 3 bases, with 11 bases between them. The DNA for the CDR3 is TGCAGCGTCACTAGACAGGAAGAGACCCAGTACTTC. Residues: CSVTRQEETQYF.

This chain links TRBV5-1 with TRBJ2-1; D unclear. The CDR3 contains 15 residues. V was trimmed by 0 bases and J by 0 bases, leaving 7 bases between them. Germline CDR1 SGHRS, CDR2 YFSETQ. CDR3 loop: CASSLALSSYNEQFF. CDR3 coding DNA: TGCGCCAGCAGCTTGGCTCTAAGCTCCTACAATGAGCAGTTCTTC. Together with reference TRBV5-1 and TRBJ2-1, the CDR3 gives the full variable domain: KAGVTQTPRYLIKTRGQQVTLSCSPISGHRSVSWYQQTPGQGLQFLFEYFSETQRNKGNFPGRFSGRQFSNSRSEMNVSTLELGDSALYLCASSLALSSYNEQFFGPGTRLTVL.

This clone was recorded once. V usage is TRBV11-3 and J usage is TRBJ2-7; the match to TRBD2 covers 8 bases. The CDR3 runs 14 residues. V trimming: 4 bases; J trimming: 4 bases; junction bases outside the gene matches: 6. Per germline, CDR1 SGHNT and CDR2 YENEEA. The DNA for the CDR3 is TGTGCCAGCAGCTCCCTAGCGGGCACTTACGAGCAGTACTTC. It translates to CASSSLAGTYEQYF.

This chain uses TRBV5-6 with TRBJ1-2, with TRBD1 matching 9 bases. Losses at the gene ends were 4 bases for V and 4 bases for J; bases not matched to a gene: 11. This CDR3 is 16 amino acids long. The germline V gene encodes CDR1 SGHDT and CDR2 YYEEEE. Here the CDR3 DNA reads TGTGCCAGCAGCCCTAATTCGGGACAGGGCCTCTATGGCTACACCTTC. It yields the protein CASSPNSGQGLYGYTF.

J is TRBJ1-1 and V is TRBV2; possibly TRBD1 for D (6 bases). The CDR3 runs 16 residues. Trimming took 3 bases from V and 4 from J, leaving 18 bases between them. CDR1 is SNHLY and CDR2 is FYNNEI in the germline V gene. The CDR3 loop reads CASSDRGGEWITEAFF. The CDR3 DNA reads TGTGCCAGCAGTGACAGGGGCGGAGAATGGATCACTGAAGCTTTCTTT.

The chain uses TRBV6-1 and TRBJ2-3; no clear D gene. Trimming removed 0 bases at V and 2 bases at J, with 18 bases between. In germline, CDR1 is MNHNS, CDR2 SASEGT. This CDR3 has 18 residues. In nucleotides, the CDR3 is TGTGCCAGCAGTGAAGCGCTGGCCCTAGTGAGGCTCACAGATACGCAGTATTTT. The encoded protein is CASSEALALVRLTDTQYF.

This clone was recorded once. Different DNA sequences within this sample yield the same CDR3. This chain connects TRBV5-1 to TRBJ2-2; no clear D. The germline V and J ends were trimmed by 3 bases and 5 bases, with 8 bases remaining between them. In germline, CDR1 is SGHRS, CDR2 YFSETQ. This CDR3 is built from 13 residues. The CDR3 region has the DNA TGCGCCAGCAGCTCGGGTATTACCGGGGAGCTGTTTTTT. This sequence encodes CASSSGITGELFF.

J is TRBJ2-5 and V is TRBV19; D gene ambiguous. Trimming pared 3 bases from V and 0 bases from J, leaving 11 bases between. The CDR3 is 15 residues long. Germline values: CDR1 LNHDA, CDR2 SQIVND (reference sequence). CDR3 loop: CASSMVYADQETQYF. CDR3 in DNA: TGTGCCAGTAGTATGGTTTACGCGGACCAAGAGACCCAGTACTTC.

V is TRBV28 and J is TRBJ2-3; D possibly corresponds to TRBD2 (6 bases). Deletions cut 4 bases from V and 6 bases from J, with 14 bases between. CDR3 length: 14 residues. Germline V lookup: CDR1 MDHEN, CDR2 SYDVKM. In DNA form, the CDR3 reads TGTGCCAGCAGTTATGGCGAGGGGAGGGATACGCAGTATTTT. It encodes CASSYGEGRDTQYF.

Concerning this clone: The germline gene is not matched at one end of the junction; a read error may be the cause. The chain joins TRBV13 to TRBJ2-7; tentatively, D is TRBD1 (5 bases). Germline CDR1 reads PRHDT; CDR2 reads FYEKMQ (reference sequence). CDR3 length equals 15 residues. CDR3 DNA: TGTGCCGGCAGCGTCAGGGTCTCGTTGTCCTACGAGCAGTACTTC. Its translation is CAGSVRVSLSYEQYF.

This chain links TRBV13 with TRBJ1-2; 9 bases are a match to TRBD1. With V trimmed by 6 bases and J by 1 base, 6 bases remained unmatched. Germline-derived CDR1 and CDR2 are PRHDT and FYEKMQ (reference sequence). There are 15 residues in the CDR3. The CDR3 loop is CASSSGTGFNYGYTF. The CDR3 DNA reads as TGTGCCAGCAGTTCCGGGACAGGGTTTAACTATGGCTACACCTTC.

CDR3 region: CASSEGHWEPTYEQYF. As DNA, the CDR3 is TGTGCCAGCAGTGAAGGCCATTGGGAGCCAACCTACGAGCAGTACTTC. The rearrangement uses TRBV6-1 and TRBJ2-7; D might be TRBD2 (5 bases). V shed 1 base and J shed 2 bases, with 15 bases lying between them. The CDR3 sequence is 16 residues long. Germline CDR1 and CDR2: MNHNS and SASEGT.

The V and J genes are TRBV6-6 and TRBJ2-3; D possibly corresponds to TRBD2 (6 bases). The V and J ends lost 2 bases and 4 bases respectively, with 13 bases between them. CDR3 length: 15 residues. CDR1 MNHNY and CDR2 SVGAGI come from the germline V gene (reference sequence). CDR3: CASSYGGRIPDTQYF. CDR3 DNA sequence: TGTGCCAGCAGTTACGGGGGGAGGATCCCAGATACGCAGTATTTT.

The CDR3 here is CASSLRQGTYEQYF. In DNA, the CDR3 is TGTGCCAGCAGCTTAAGACAGGGAACATACGAGCAGTACTTC. The chain is built from TRBV11-3 and TRBJ2-7, with 7 bases fitting TRBD1. J gave up 4 bases and V 2 bases, and 5 bases lay outside the gene matches. Germline-derived CDR1 and CDR2 are SGHNT and YENEEA. The CDR3 runs 14 residues.

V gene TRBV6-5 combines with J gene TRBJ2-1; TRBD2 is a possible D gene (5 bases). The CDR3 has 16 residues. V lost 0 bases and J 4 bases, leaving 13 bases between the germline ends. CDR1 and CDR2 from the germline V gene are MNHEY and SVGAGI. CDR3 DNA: TGTGCCAGCAGTTACTCGGTTACTAGAGCTTACAATGAGCAGTTCTTC. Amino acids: CASSYSVTRAYNEQFF.

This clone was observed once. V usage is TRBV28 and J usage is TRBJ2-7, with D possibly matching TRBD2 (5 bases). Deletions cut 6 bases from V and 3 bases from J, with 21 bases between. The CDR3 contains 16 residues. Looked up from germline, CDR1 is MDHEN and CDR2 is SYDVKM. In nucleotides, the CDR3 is TGTGCCAGCAGATTGAGGACTTTGGGCCCTCTCTACGAGCAGTACTTC. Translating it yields CASRLRTLGPLYEQYF.